This T cell receptor (beta chain) was sequenced for a study of vaccination and CD4 T cells after COVID-19. Study overall: Nasal swab PCR identified SARS-CoV-2 in the convalescent patients, of whom roughly 9 were mild and one severe. Overlapping spike peptides from SARS-CoV-2, HCoV-NL63, HCoV-OC43 and HCoV-229E served to stimulate the cells. Overall study findings and caveats: The authors identified 304 of 307 vaccine-specific clones in convalescent patients as spike mono-reactive.

The CDR3 consists of 14 residues. J gave up 1 base and V 5 bases, and 4 bases lay outside the gene matches. In germline, CDR1 is SGDLS, CDR2 YYNGEE. Cultured CD4+ T-cell DNA underwent Oncomine TCR Beta short-read sequencing. Each CDR3 protein gets one entry after TCRdb re-called the PCR reads with MiXCR. Of fewer than 15,000 distinct CDR3 sequences in the sample, around three fifths are singletons; the top ten hold about 12%. As to treatment: 10-day PBMC culture with coronavirus spike peptide pools or control peptides (ViraFEST assay). On this clonotype itself: Its antigen is still unknown.

The clonotype was recovered from a human donor who had recovered from COVID-19. The chain uses TRBV9 and TRBJ1-2; the match to TRBD1 covers 8 bases. Sequences were obtained from CD4+ T cells from blood, cultured in vitro. The CDR3 region is CASRGTGINYGYTF. Written as DNA, the CDR3 is TGTGCCAGCAGAGGGACAGGAATTAACTATGGCTACACCTTC.